One and the same sample provided the 15 T cell receptor beta chains below, sequenced in a study of shared clonotypes between healthy human individuals. Sequenced by immunoSEQ multiplex PCR; TCRdb stores in-frame clones only, minus some. This sample has over a million clones; roughly 96% occur once, and the top ten carry roughly 1.1%. The sequencing input was naive CD4+ T cells sorted from blood. Subset of the sample: CD45RA+ positively selected. The receptors originated from a man aged 25-45 years in good health.

This clone was seen a single time. The chain is built from TRBV7-9 and TRBJ1-2, with D uncertain. Germline V gene data show CDR1 as SEHNR and CDR2 as FQNEAQ (reference sequence). Trimming removed 2 bases at V and 8 bases at J, with 12 bases between. The CDR3 consists of 13 residues. In DNA, the CDR3 is TGTGCCAGCAGCTTACTGACCCCCGACGGCTACACCTTC. This translates into CASSLLTPDGYTF.

Concerning this clone itself: Other DNA sequences from this sample encode an identical CDR3 as well. V gene TRBV18 combines with J gene TRBJ1-5; the D is unclear. Germline V gene data show CDR1 as KGHSH and CDR2 as LQKENI. This CDR3 spans 15 amino acids. V dropped 1 base and J dropped 0 bases, with 7 bases sitting between them. In DNA, the CDR3 is TGTGCCAGCTCACCACTTGGGGATAGCAATCAGCCCCAGCATTTT. It specifies CASSPLGDSNQPQHF.

The chain joins TRBV6-5 to TRBJ2-1; D gene ambiguous. Germline assignment: CDR1 MNHEY and CDR2 SVGAGI. V was clipped by 5 bases and J by 1 base, with 9 bases between them. The CDR3 extends over 14 amino acids. CDR3 region: CASSLGFSYNEQFF. The DNA for the CDR3 is TGTGCCAGCAGTCTGGGGTTTTCCTACAATGAGCAGTTCTTC.

The chain has TRBV11-2 and TRBJ2-7; D tentatively reads TRBD1 or TRBD2 (6 bases each). V was clipped by 4 bases and J by 1 base, with 20 bases between them. The CDR3 spans 17 residues. Germline CDR1 and CDR2: SGHAT and FQNNGV. For the CDR3, the DNA is TGTGCCAGCAGCTCCCGTCTTGGGGGGCGCGTGTCCTACGAGCAGTACTTC. Protein sequence: CASSSRLGGRVSYEQYF.

The gene calls are TRBV5-8 and TRBJ1-5; D may be TRBD1 (6 bases). The CDR3 is made up of 14 amino acids. Trimming shortened V by 1 base and J by 3 bases, and 8 bases separated the two germline ends. CDR1 and CDR2 from the germline V gene are SGHTS and YDEGEE. CDR3 in amino acids: CASSLTGSNQPQHF. The DNA of the CDR3 is TGTGCCAGCAGCTTGACAGGGTCCAATCAGCCCCAGCATTTT.

The gene calls are TRBV5-8 and TRBJ1-2, with TRBD1 matching over 7 bases. V shed 1 base and J 4 bases; nucleotides not matched to a gene: 10. The CDR3 contains 16 residues. The germline CDR1 and CDR2 sequences are SGHTS and YDEGEE. Written as DNA, the CDR3 is TGTGCCAGCAGCTTGACCCGGGACAGCATTCTCTATGGCTACACCTTC. Translated, it gives CASSLTRDSILYGYTF.

V usage is TRBV2 and J usage is TRBJ2-7; D remains unclear. Germline V gene sequence: CDR1 SNHLY, CDR2 FYNNEI. V lost 6 bases, J lost 8 bases, and 20 bases lay in between. CDR3 length: 14 residues. The CDR3 sequence is CASRPADADSQQYF. In DNA form, the CDR3 reads TGTGCCAGCAGACCGGCCGACGCCGACTCCCAGCAGTACTTC.

V gene TRBV7-6 combines with J gene TRBJ2-5; D is undetermined. The V gene lost 5 bases and the J gene lost 7 bases, with 14 bases spanning the gap. Germline V lookup: CDR1 SGHVS, CDR2 FNYEAQ. The CDR3 runs 13 residues. The CDR3 sequence is CASSPMQSVTQYF. The CDR3 DNA is TGTGCCAGCAGCCCCATGCAATCTGTGACCCAGTACTTC.

A single count supports this clone. This sequence joins TRBV18 and TRBJ2-5, with D hard to call. Germline loops: CDR1 KGHSH, CDR2 LQKENI. V dropped 1 base and J dropped 3 bases, with 12 bases sitting between them. There are 15 residues in the CDR3. Here the CDR3 reads CASSPRAHAKETQYF. CDR3 nucleotide sequence: TGTGCCAGCTCACCACGAGCACACGCCAAAGAGACCCAGTACTTC.

A remark on this clone: Other DNA sequences in this sample translate to the same CDR3. V and J are TRBV29-1 and TRBJ2-5; D is tentatively TRBD1 or TRBD2 (5 bases each). Germline V gives CDR1 SQVTM, CDR2 ANQGSEA. CDR3 length: 12 amino acids. V dropped 2 bases and J dropped 4 bases, with 8 bases sitting between them. For the CDR3, the DNA is TGCAGCGTTGAAAAGGGGACAGAGACCCAGTACTTC. This encodes CSVEKGTETQYF.

This chain joins TRBV6-6 and TRBJ1-2; D is uncertain. Germline CDR1 and CDR2: MNHNY and SVGAGI (reference sequence). The CDR3 loop spans 12 amino acids. V lost 4 bases and J 1 base, leaving 4 bases between the germline ends. The chain's CDR3 is CASSSDNYGYTF. CDR3 coding DNA: TGTGCCAGCAGTTCGGATAACTATGGCTACACCTTC.

The sample holds one count of this clone. The rearrangement uses TRBV7-8 and TRBJ2-7, with 10 nucleotides matching TRBD1. V lost 5 bases and J lost 4; bases outside the gene matches: 17. The CDR3 loop spans 18 amino acids. CDR1 SGHVS and CDR2 FQNEAQ come from the germline V gene. The CDR3 spells CASSALTGGGSGFYEQYF. CDR3 coding DNA: TGTGCCAGCAGCGCCCTGACAGGGGGCGGTTCCGGATTTTACGAGCAGTACTTC.

This chain joins TRBV28 and TRBJ1-4; tentatively, D is TRBD1 (5 bases). V lost 4 bases to trimming and J lost 8 bases, with 26 bases between them. The germline V gene has CDR1 MDHEN and CDR2 SYDVKM. The CDR3 consists of 18 residues. The CDR3 nucleotides are TGTGCCAGCAGTTCCGTTACCTACCGGGACGGCCTGAGGGAAAAACTGTTTTTT. Translated, it gives CASSSVTYRDGLREKLFF.

The V gene is TRBV7-2, the J gene TRBJ1-2; D is uncertain. Per the germline V gene, CDR1 is SGHTA and CDR2 is FQGNSA. The V gene lost 1 base and the J gene lost 5 bases, with 11 bases spanning the gap. The CDR3 is 14 amino acids. CDR3 region: CASSLDLGNYGYTF. The CDR3 DNA reads TGTGCCAGCAGCTTAGATCTGGGCAATTATGGCTACACCTTC.

The rearrangement joins TRBV11-2 to TRBJ1-3; D is ambiguous. The CDR3 runs to 18 residues. Germline-derived CDR1 and CDR2 are SGHAT and FQNNGV. V lost 6 bases to trimming and J lost 4 bases, with 25 bases between them. The CDR3 DNA follows: TGTGCCAGCAGGAGGACTTCAAGCTCCATTTCAGCCGGAAACACCATATATTTT. Protein product: CASRRTSSSISAGNTIYF. The full variable domain, rest sourced from reference TRBV11-2 and TRBJ1-3, is EAGVAQSPRYKIIEKRQSVAFWCNPISGHATLYWYQQILGQGPKLLIQFQNNGVVDDSQLPKDRFSAERLKGVDSTLKIQPAKLEDSAVYLCASRRTSSSISAGNTIYFGEGSWLTVV.